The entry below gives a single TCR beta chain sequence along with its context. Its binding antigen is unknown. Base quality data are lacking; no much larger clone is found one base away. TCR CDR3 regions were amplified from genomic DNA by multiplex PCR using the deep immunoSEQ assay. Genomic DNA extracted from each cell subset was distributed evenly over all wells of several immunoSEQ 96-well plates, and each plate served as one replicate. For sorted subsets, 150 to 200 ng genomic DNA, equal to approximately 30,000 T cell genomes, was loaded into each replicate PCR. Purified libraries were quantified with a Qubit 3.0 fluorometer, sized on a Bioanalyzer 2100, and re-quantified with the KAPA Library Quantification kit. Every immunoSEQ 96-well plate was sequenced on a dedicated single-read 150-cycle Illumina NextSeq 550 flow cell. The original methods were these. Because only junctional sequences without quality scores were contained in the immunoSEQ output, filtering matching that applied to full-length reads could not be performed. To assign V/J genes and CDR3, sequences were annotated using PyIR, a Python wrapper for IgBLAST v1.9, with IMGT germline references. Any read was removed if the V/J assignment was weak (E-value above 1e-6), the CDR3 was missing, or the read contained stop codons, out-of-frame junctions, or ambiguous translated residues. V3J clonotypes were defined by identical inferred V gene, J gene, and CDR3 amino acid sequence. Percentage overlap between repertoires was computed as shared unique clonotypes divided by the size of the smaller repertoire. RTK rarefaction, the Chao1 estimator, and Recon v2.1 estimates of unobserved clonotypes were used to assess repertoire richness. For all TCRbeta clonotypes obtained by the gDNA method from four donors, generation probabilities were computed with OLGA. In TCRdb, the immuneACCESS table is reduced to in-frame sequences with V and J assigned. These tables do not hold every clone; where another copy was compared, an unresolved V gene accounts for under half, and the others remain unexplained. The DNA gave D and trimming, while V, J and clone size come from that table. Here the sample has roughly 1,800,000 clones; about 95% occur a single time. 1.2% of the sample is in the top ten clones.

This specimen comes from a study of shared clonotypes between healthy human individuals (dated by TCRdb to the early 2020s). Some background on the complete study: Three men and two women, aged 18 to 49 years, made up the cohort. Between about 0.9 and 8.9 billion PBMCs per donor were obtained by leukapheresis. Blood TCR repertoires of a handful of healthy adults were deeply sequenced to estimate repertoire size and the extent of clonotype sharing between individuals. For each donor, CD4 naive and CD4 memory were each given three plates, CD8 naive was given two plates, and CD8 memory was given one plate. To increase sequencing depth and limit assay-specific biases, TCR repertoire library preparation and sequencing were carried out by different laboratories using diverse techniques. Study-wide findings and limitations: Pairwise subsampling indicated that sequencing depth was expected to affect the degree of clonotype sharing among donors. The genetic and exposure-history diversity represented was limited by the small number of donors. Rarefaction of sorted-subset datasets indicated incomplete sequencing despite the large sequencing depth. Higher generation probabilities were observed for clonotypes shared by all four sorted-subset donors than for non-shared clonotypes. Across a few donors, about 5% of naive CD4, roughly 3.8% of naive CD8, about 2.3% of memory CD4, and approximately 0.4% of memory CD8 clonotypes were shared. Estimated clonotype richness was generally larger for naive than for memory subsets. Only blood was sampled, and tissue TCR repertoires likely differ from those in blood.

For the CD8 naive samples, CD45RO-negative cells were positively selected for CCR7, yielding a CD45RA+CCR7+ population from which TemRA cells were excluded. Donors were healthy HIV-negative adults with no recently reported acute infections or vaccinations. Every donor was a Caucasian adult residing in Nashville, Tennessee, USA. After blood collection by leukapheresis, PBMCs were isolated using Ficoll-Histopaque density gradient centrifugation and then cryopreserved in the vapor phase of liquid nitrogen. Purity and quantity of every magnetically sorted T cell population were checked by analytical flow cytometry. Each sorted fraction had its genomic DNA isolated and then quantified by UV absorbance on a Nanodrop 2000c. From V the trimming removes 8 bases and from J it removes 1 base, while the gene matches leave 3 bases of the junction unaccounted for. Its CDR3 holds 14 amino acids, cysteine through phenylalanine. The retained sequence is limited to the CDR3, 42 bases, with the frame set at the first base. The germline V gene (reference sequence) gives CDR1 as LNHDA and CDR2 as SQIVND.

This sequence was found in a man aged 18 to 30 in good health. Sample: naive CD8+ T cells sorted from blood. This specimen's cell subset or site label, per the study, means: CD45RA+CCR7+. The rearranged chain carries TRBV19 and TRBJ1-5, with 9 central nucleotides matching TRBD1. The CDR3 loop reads CASQDRGSNQPQHF. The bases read TGTGCCAGTCAGGACAGGGGAAGCAATCAGCCCCAGCATTTT.